The text below deals with one TCR beta chain. As yet, its antigen is unknown. The data derive from a study of T cell responses to AZD1222 COVID-19 vaccine. The CDR3 is 13 residues long. Trimming left V 2 bases short and J 7 bases short, with 9 bases between. Study-wide findings and caveats: Per reports, nearly half of all spike-specific TCRs target regions that are unmutated in variants. Mostly white British, mostly female donors; authors suggested clonal diversity may be underestimated. When two AZD1222 doses had been given, Spike-specific TCR breadth and depth rose.

Data came from immunoSEQ multiplex PCR; TCRdb stores just in-frame clones and leaves some out. The repertoire holds 140,000 to 150,000 clones, 88% seen once, with over 12% in the top ten. The sequences come from peripheral blood, collected on day 0 of AZD1222 vaccination. The sequence derives from an adult in good health. The V and J genes are TRBV12-3 or TRBV12-4 and TRBJ2-4, with D possibly TRBD1 on 6 matching bases. In DNA form, the CDR3 reads TGTGCCAGCAGTTTAAAGGGGGTGAACATTCAGTACTTC. Residues: CASSLKGVNIQYF.